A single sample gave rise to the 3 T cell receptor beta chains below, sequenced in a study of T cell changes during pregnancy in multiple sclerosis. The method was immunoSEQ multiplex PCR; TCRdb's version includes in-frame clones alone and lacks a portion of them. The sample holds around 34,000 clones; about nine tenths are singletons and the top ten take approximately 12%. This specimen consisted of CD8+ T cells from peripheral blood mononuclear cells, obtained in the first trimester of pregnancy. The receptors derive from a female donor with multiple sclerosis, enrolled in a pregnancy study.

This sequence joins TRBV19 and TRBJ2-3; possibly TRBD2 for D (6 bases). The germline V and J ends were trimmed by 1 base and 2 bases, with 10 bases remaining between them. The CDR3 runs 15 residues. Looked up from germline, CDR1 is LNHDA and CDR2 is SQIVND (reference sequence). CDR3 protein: CASSIVAGSTDTQYF. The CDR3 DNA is TGTGCCAGTAGTATAGTGGCGGGGTCCACAGATACGCAGTATTTT.

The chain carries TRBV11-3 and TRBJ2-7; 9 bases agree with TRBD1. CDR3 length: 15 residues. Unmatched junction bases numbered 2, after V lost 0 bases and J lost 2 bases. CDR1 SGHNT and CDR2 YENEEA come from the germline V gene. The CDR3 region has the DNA TGTGCCAGCAGCTTAGATGGGACAGGGACCTACGAGCAGTACTTC. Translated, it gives CASSLDGTGTYEQYF.

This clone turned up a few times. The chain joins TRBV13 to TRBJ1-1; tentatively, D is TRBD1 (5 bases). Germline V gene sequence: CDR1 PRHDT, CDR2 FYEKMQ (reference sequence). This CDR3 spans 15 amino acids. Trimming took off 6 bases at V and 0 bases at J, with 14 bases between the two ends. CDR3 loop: CASRARGGLNTEAFF. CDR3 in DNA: TGTGCCAGCAGAGCCCGCGGGGGGTTGAACACTGAAGCTTTCTTT. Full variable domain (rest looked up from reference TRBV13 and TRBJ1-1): AAGVIQSPRHLIKEKRETATLKCYPIPRHDTVYWYQQGPGQDPQFLISFYEKMQSDKGSIPDRFSAQQFSDYHSELNMSSLELGDSALYFCASRARGGLNTEAFFGQGTRLTVV.